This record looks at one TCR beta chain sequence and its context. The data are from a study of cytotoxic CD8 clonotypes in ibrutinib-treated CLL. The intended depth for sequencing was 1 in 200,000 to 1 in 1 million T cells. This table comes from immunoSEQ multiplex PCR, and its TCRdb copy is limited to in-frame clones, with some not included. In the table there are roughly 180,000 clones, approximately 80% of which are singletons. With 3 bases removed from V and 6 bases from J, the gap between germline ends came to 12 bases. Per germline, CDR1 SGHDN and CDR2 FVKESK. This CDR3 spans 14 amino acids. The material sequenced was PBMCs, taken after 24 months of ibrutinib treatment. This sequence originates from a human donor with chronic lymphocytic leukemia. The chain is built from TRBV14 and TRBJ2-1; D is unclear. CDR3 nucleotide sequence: TGTGCCAGCAGCCAGTTCCTAGGGCGCAATGAGCAGTTCTTC. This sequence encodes CASSQFLGRNEQFF.